This record concerns one T cell receptor beta chain sequence. This clone was observed a handful of times. This clone's antigen is unknown. Base quality data are lacking; no much larger clone is found one base away. This sample includes further DNA sequences coding for the same CDR3. From the cysteine up to the phenylalanine, the CDR3 has a length of 13 residues. Just CDR3 DNA is preserved here, 39 bases in frame from base 1. V is reduced by 5 bases and J by 1 base, leaving a spacing of 8 bases between them. CDR1 and CDR2, per the germline V gene (reference sequence), are SEHNR and FQNEAQ. The High Capacity cDNA Reverse Transcription Kit was used to reverse transcribe all of the isolated RNA, meaning that expressed TCRB transcripts were what got sequenced. Deep immunoSEQ sequencing was applied to naive, central memory and regulatory T cell samples, giving an average of roughly 3.5 million total reads per sample. Sorted cells were lysed in RLT buffer, and RNA was extracted using DNase-treated RNeasy Micro or Mini kits according to cell number. To prevent cross-contamination, every cell subset was processed on its own, while patient and healthy donor samples were processed together. Using the immunoSEQ multiplex PCR, TCRB sequences were amplified from cDNA into 87-bp fragments spanning the CDR3 region. The amplicons were sequenced using the Illumina HiSeq platform. The study's processing was this. PCR bias was corrected computationally using synthetic template baselines, and reads within Hamming distance 2 were collapsed, with unmergeable singletons discarded. Reads were aligned against IMGT to assign V, D and J genes, CDR3 length and insertions or deletions at six rearrangement sites. Within each subset, clonotype counts were normalized to the number of sorted cells before true diversity and Gini coefficients were calculated with the tcR R package. Repertoire sharing was quantified using the overlap coefficient calculated on TCRB nucleotide sequences. As a proxy for the pre-selection repertoire, out-of-frame TCRB sequences from naive cells were analyzed. The table was pulled from immuneACCESS by TCRdb, which kept in-frame rearrangements only. Such tables lose some clones; where checked, under half of the loss comes from unresolved V genes, and the rest has no known cause. That table gives V, J and clone size, and the DNA gave D and trimming. The sample includes some 500,000 clones, with over 9.5% observed a single time. The ten largest clonotypes hold 0.046% of the sample.

This record belongs to a study of beta chain features in type 1 diabetes listed by TCRdb under 2018. Study-level background: Mean age, gender distribution, total cell number and subset yield did not differ between patients and healthy donors. Across all samples, fewer than 130 million sorted cells were examined, and cell number per subset correlated strongly with RNA yield. Whereas all 30 or so donors provided naive and central memory subsets, regulatory and stem cell-like memory subsets were isolated from just 8 patients and roughly 8 healthy donors. The study compared TCRB repertoires of sorted circulating CD4+ T cell subsets between recently diagnosed type 1 diabetes patients and matched healthy donors. The full study reports these points: Patients with type 1 diabetes made fewer insertions and deleted more nucleotides at VDJ recombination sites, implying thymic rearrangement abnormalities. Type 1 diabetes patients showed a moderate but significant shortening of TCRB CDR3 length in all four CD4+ subsets. PCR may preferentially amplify shorter templates, but because patient and control samples were amplified and corrected together, any resulting skew would affect both groups equally. Because cDNA was sequenced instead of genomic DNA, highly expressing activated cells could be over-represented, though the groups showed no difference in activation or CD3 levels. The naive, central memory and regulatory TCRB repertoires appeared to resemble one another more closely among patients than among healthy donors. Because small numbers of individuals were included in the HLA sub-analyses, any influence of HLA type on TCRB rearrangement was left unresolved.

Each donor gave one peripheral blood draw, roughly 0.12 L on average, collected into heparinised tubes. Naive, central memory, regulatory and stem cell-like memory CD4+ T cells were sorted on a BD FACSAria II using a panel including CD45RO, CCR7, CD25, CD127, CD95 and CD27. Purity was above 95% for every sorted population. PBMCs were separated immediately by Lymphoprep density gradient centrifugation and were stained directly, without being cultured. So that batch effects would be minimized, each experiment stained and sorted samples in pairs, pairing one healthy donor with one patient. Recombination linked TRBV7-9 to TRBJ1-1; no D gene can be assigned with confidence. This TCR came from a woman aged 18-30 years in good health. Material for sequencing was naive CD4+ T cells from blood. What the cell subset or site label conveys for this sample: true naive CD4+ T cells. The CDR3 sequence is CASSRQENTEAFF. The DNA reads as follows: TGTGCCAGCAGCCGTCAGGAGAACACTGAAGCTTTCTTT.